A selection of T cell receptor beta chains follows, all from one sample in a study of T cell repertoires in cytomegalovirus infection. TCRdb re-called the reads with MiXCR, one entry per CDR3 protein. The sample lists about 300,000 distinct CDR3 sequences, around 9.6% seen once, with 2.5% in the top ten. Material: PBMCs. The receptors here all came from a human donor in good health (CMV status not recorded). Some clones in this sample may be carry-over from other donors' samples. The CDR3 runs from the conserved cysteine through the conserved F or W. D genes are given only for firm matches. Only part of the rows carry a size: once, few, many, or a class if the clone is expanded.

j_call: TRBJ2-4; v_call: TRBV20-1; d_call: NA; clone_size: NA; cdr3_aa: CSARLQGLAKNIQYF; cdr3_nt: TGCAGTGCAAGACTTCAGGGGCTAGCCAAAAACATTCAGTACTTC
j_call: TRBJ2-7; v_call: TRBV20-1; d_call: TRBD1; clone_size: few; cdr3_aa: CSATGQGPYEQYF; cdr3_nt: TGCAGTGCTACGGGACAGGGCCCCTACGAGCAGTACTTC
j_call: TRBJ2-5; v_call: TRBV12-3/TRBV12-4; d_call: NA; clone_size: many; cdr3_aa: CASSAGQLQETQYF; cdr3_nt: TGTGCCAGCAGTGCCGGACAGCTCCAAGAGACCCAGTACTTC
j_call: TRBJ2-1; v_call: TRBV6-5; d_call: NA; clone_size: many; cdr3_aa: CASSYGVSNEQFF; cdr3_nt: TGTGCCAGCAGTTACGGCGTATCCAATGAGCAGTTCTTC
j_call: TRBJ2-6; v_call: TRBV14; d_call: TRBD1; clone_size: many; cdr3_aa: CASSLRQGQSYSGANVLTF; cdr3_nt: TGTGCCAGCAGCCTACGACAGGGGCAGTCTTACTCTGGGGCCAACGTCCTGACTTTC
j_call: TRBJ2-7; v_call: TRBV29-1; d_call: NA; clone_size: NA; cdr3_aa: CSVARTGGSYEQYF; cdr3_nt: TGCAGCGTTGCTAGGACAGGAGGGTCCTACGAGCAGTACTTC
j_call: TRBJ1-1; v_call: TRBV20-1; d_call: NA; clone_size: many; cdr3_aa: CSARDGHMNTEAFF; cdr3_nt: TGCAGTGCTAGAGACGGGCATATGAACACTGAAGCTTTCTTT
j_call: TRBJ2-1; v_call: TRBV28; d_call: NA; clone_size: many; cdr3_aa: CASSLGEQFF; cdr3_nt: TGTGCCAGCAGTTTGGGGGAGCAGTTCTTC
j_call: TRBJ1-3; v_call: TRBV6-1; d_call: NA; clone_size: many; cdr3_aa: CASTRGPSGNTIYF; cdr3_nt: TGTGCCAGCACAAGAGGTCCCTCTGGAAACACCATATATTTT
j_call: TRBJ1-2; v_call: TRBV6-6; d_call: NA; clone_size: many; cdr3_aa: CASTPQGTYYGYTF; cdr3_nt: TGTGCCAGCACTCCGCAGGGAACCTACTATGGCTACACCTTC
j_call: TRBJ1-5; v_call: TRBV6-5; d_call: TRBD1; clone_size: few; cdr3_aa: CASRRDSSNQPQHF; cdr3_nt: TGTGCCAGCAGAAGGGACAGTAGCAATCAGCCCCAGCATTTT
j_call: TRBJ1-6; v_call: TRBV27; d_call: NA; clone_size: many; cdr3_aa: CASSPFRGSPRAYNSPLHF; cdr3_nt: TGTGCCAGCAGTCCGTTCCGCGGCAGCCCTCGAGCCTATAATTCACCCCTCCACTTT
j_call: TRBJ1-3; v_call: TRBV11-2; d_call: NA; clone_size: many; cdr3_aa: CASSLWTTKGGNTIYF; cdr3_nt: TGTGCCAGCAGCTTATGGACTACCAAGGGCGGAAACACCATATATTTT
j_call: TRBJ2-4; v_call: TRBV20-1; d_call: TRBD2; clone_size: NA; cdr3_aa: CSARGGGRGNIQYF; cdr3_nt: TGCAGTGCTAGAGGCGGGGGGCGGGGAAACATTCAGTACTTC
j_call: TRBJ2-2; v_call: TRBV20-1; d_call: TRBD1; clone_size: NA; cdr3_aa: CSARDLQGDPNTGELFF; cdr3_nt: TGCAGTGCTAGAGATCTTCAGGGGGATCCGAACACCGGGGAGCTGTTTTTT
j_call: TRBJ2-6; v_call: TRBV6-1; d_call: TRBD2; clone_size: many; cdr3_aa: CASTWGGTSGANVLTF; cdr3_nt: TGTGCCAGCACCTGGGGAGGGACCTCTGGGGCCAACGTCCTGACTTTC
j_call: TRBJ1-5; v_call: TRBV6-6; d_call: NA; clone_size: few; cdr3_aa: CASSYQNQPQHF; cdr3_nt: TGTGCCAGCAGTTACCAGAATCAGCCCCAGCATTTT
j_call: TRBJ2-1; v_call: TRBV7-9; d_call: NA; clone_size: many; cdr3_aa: CASSLVLEQFF; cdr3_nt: TGTGCCAGCAGCTTAGTTCTTGAGCAGTTCTTC
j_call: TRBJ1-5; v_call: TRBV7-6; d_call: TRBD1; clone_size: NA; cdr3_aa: CASSQNSGDRVSNQPQHF; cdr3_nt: TGTGCCAGCAGCCAAAATTCCGGGGACAGGGTTAGCAATCAGCCCCAGCATTTT
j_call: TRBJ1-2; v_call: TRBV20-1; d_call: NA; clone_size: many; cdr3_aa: CSATADRGYTF; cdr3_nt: TGCAGTGCTACCGCAGACCGTGGCTACACCTTC
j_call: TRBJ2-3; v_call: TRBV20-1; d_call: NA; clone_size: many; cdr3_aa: CSAYKGGITDTQYF; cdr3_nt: TGCAGTGCCTATAAGGGGGGTATCACAGATACGCAGTATTTT
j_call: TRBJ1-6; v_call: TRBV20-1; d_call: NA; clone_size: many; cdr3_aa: CSAREQGELGSPLHF; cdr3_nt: TGCAGTGCTAGAGAACAAGGTGAATTAGGTTCACCCCTCCACTTT
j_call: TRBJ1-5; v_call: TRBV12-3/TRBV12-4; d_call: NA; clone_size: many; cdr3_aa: CASSFTSNQPQHF; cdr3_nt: TGTGCCAGCAGTTTTACAAGCAATCAGCCCCAGCATTTT
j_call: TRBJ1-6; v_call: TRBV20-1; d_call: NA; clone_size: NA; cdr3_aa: CSAKTASSYNSPLHF; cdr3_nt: TGCAGTGCCAAGACAGCGAGCTCCTATAATTCACCCCTCCACTTT
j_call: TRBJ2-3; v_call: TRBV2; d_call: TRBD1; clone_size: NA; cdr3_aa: CASSPGQGANTDTQYF; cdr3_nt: TGTGCCAGCAGTCCGGGACAGGGGGCGAACACAGATACGCAGTATTTT
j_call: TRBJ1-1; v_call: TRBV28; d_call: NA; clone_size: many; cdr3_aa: CASSFVSLNTEAFF; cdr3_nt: TGTGCCAGCAGTTTCGTCTCCCTGAACACTGAAGCTTTCTTT
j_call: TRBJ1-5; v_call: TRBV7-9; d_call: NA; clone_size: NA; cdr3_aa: CASSSKGVNQPQHF; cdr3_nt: TGTGCCAGCAGCTCTAAGGGGGTCAATCAGCCCCAGCATTTT
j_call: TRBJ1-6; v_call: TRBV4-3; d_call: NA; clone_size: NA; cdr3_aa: CASSQDLEARVNSPLHF; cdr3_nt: TGCGCCAGCAGCCAAGATCTTGAGGCGAGGGTTAATTCACCCCTCCACTTT
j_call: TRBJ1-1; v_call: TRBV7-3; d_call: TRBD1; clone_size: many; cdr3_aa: CASSLTGGDREAFF; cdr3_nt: TGTGCCAGCAGCTTAACTGGTGGGGACAGGGAAGCTTTCTTT
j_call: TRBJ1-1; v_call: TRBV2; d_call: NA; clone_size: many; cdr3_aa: CASSVGGNTEAFF; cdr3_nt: TGTGCCAGCAGTGTTGGGGGGAACACTGAAGCTTTCTTT
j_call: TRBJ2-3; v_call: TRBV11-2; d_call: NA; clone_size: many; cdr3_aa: CASSLEIGADTQYF; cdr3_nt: TGTGCCAGCAGCTTAGAAATCGGGGCGGATACGCAGTATTTT
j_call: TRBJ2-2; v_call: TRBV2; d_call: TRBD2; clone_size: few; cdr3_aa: CASRWASGGRNTGELFF; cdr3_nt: TGTGCCAGCCGTTGGGCTAGCGGGGGCCGAAACACCGGGGAGCTGTTTTTT
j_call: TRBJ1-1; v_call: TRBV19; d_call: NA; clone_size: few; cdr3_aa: CASSMRQNTEAFF; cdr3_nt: TGTGCCAGTAGTATGCGGCAGAACACTGAAGCTTTCTTT
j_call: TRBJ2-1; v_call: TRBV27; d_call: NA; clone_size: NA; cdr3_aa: CASSLIGFGIINEQFF; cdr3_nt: TGTGCCAGCAGTTTAATTGGTTTCGGGATCATCAATGAGCAGTTCTTC
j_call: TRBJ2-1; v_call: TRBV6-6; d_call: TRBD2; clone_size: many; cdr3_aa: CASSYSLAGAKDEQFF; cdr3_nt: TGTGCCAGCAGTTACAGTCTAGCGGGGGCTAAGGATGAGCAGTTCTTC
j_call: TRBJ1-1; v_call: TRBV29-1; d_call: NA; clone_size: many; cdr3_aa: CSVKKEGDYTEAFF; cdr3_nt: TGCAGCGTCAAAAAAGAGGGGGATTACACTGAAGCTTTCTTT
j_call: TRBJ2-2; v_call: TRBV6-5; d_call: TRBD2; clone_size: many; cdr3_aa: CASSYSWASGVNTGELFF; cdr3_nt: TGTGCCAGCAGTTACTCGTGGGCTAGCGGGGTTAACACCGGGGAGCTGTTTTTT
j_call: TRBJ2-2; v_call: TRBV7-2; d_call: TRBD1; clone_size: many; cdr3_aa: CASSRRTGGGTGELFF; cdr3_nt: TGTGCCAGCAGCAGAAGGACAGGGGGCGGAACCGGGGAGCTGTTTTTT
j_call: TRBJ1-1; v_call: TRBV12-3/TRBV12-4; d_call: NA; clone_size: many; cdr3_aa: CASSVPRGGYTEAFF; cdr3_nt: TGTGCCAGCAGCGTCCCCAGGGGTGGCTACACTGAAGCTTTCTTT
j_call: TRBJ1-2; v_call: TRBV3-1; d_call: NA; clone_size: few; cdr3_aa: CASSQDETGGNYGYTF; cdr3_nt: TGTGCCAGCAGCCAAGACGAAACCGGAGGGAACTATGGCTACACCTTC
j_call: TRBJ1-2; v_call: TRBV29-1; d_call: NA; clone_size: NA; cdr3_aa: CSVEVLNHNYGYTF; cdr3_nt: TGCAGCGTGGAAGTACTCAATCATAACTATGGCTACACCTTC
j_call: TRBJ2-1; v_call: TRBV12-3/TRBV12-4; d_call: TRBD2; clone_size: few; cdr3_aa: CASTSTSGGVYNEQFF; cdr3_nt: TGTGCCAGCACTTCGACTAGCGGGGGTGTCTACAATGAGCAGTTCTTC
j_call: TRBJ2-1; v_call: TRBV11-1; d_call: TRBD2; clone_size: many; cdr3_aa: CASSLRTSGGNEQFF; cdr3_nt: TGTGCCAGCAGCCTCAGGACTAGCGGGGGTAATGAGCAGTTCTTC
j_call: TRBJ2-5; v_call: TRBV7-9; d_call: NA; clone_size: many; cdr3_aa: CASSPWRDQETQYF; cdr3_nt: TGTGCCAGCAGCCCCTGGCGAGACCAAGAGACCCAGTACTTC
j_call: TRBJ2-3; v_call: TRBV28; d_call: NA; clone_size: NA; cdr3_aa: CASRMGATNTDTQYF; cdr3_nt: TGTGCCAGCAGGATGGGCGCCACTAACACAGATACGCAGTATTTT
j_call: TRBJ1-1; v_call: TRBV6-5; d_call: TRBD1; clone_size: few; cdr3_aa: CASSYSGGTENTEAFF; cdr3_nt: TGTGCCAGCAGTTACTCGGGGGGGACAGAGAACACTGAAGCTTTCTTT
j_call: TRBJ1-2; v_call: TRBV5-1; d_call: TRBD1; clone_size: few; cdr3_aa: CASSLPGTVYEGYTF; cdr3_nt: TGCGCCAGCAGCTTACCTGGGACAGTGTATGAAGGCTACACCTTC
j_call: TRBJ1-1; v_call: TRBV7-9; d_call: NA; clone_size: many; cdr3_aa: CASSLGDRRNTEAFF; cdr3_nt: TGTGCCAGCAGCCTTGGTGACAGGAGAAACACTGAAGCTTTCTTT